The present T cell receptor (beta chain) was sequenced within a study of cytomegalovirus exposure and HLA in healthy donors (dated by TCRdb to 2017 to 2019). Regarding the research as a whole: An earlier analysis of several hundred of the donors reported more than 250 Gb of sequence data and 100 million to 140 million unique TCR beta sequences from some 180 million T cells. Alongside the repertoire data, information on donor age, sex, ethnicity and CMV serostatus was compiled. Roughly 5 DR-DQ haplotypes were handled as single units for association and clustering because linkage in the cohort was strong. An earlier analysis of a few hundred of the donors applied high-throughput TCR beta sequencing to assess whether each TCR beta V gene segment acted as functional or pseudogenic. Across 398 genotyped donors of the cohort, an average of about 200,000 unique TCR beta nucleotide sequences per donor were sequenced, and roughly a sixth of those sequences were non-productive. Genome-wide SNP genotypes for about 65% of the roughly 670 donors were used in a later genetic analysis, which treated that subset as a discovery cohort. A later analysis re-analyzed previously published TCR beta repertoires from about 600 donors and added high-resolution HLA genotyping to study TCR occurrence patterns. High-throughput TCR immunosequencing, statistical association of individual TCRs with disease status, and machine learning were combined to predict cytomegalovirus infection status. Typing coverage varied by locus: about 620-630 donors for A, B, C, DRB1 and DQB1; about 520 for DQA1; some 610 for DPA1; roughly 450 for DPB1. Besides the first cohort of approximately 710 subjects, a separate validation cohort made up of over 95 different subjects was used. Approximately 310 gigabases of sequencing data and approximately 84 million unique TCR sequences were included in an early release covering roughly 600 HLA-typed donors. Rather than using new phenotypic data, the later analysis identified candidate immune exposures from TCR beta sequences and from how often those sequences occurred across donors. The genetic ancestry cluster associated with self-reported Caucasian donors included over 80% of the approximately 430 genotyped donors. The study aimed to test whether cataloging public T cell receptors could reveal signatures of past pathogen exposure. The study used immunosequencing to profile the T cell repertoires of 666 subjects and linked those repertoires to cytomegalovirus serostatus. Every repertoire in the discovery cohort had been generated on one and the same sequencing platform. HLA typing covered class I and class II loci at four-digit resolution.

Study-wide findings and limitations: A later genetic analysis associated a missense DCLRE1C variant with V-gene and J-gene trimming of TCR beta chains, and an independent cohort replicated the association. Cytomegalovirus status was reported to be diagnosed by the classifier with high specificity and sensitivity in both the original and validation cohorts. The authors suggested that the approach could potentially be generalized to other disease states and immunological phenotypes. A cluster of highly shared sequence variants was judged likely to be a technical artifact of the sequencing pipeline. In a later analysis, most CMV-associated TCR beta chains were found to appear HLA-restricted, with HLA associations seemingly driven largely by CMV exposure. While some public TCRs were present in many individuals, most TCR sequences turned up only very rarely across donors. The presence/absence analyses assumed that sequencing depth was roughly uniform across donors, and that assumption may not be true. In a later analysis, 16,951 TCR beta sequences were associated with specific HLA alleles at a false discovery rate of 0.05. Because HLA typing was missing for some donors at each locus, association tests included only the typed subset. The earlier analysis of about 600 of the donors excluded roughly 16 rarely observed V segments, including chromosome 9 orphons, because counts were too low. In an earlier analysis of fewer than 700 of the donors, most TCR beta V segments appeared in productive rearrangements about 90% or about 30% of the time, broadly matching IMGT annotations. Linkage disequilibrium might explain the correlated functional status among segregating V segments, but an unknown experimental factor could not be excluded. A total of 164 TCR beta chains were listed by the study as associated with cytomegalovirus. The 87-base-pair reads could not distinguish some IMGT-functional V segments, including TRBV6-2 and TRBV6-3, so those segments were excluded. According to a later analysis, TCR association rates differed among HLA loci, with DRB1 alleles showing the most associated TCRs and HLA-C alleles showing the fewest. In a later analysis, HLA-associated TCR beta chains were found to be more clonally expanded and to have lower generation probabilities than equally common non-associated chains. A later analysis reported that several top co-occurrence clusters appeared linked to parvovirus B19, influenza, CMV and Epstein-Barr virus. Immune exposure information for the cohort was limited to CMV serostatus. A further reported finding was that TCR beta sequences accurately predicted the HLA-A and HLA-B alleles for most subjects in the first cohort. The cohort was sequenced for TCR beta chains only, and without alpha or paired-chain data the features that could be detected were limited. When HLA alleles, especially DR and DQ, strongly co-occurred, TCR associations were difficult to assign to individual alleles. A few of the identified cytomegalovirus-associated TCR beta chains were confirmed in vitro to be specific for cytomegalovirus antigens. Compared with the approximately 720-donor mean, donors in an Asian-associated ancestry cluster had fewer N-insertions in productive TCRs, according to a later genetic analysis.

The V end loses 6 bases and the J end loses 4 bases, and a stretch of 10 bases separates them. The germline V gene (reference sequence) provides CDR1 SEHNR and CDR2 FQNEAQ. The CDR3 goes from the cysteine to the phenylalanine over 12 residues. Just the 36-base CDR3 DNA is kept, in frame starting at base 1. The library was generated by the immunoSEQ multiplex PCR assay. A mixture of 60 forward primers for TCR Vbeta segments and 13 reverse primers for TCR Jbeta segments was used in the multiplex PCR. The CDR3 region of rearranged TCR beta genes was amplified from genomic DNA with a multiplex PCR assay. On the Illumina HiSeq System, the amplified TCR beta libraries were sequenced as 87-base-pair reads. As for the authors' bioinformatics: A later analysis counted tens of millions of unique TCR beta chains across the 640 or so repertoires, and some 11 million of these chains were shared by at least two donors. To remove PCR and sequencing errors, raw reads were error-corrected and collapsed into unique sequences using a nearest-neighbor algorithm that merged closely related sequences. Alignment of CDR3 sequences to IMGT reference sequences was used to assign V, D and J gene segments. For a sequence to be retained, a match of at least six nucleotides to both a V gene segment and a J gene segment was required. A rearrangement was called productive if the CDR3 had no stop codons and remained in frame with V and J, and every other rearrangement was called non-productive. Following IMGT convention, CDR3 was defined as the stretch from the second conserved V-encoded cysteine to the conserved J-encoded phenylalanine. Sequences without an unambiguous match to a single V gene segment were excluded from the earlier analysis of approximately 560 of the donors. An earlier analysis of 500 to 600 of the donors classified V segments as functional when productive rearrangements were above 56.7% and as segregating when the standard deviation between donors was above 5%. A statistical classification framework was built to diagnose cytomegalovirus status from the catalog of TCR beta chain sequences. V and J gene assignment, in a later analysis, came from comparing TCR nucleotide sequences with IMGT/GENE-DB human TR gene sequences. A later analysis assigned CDR3 sequences and most-parsimonious VDJ recombination scenarios with the TCRdist pipeline. In a later analysis, each TCR beta chain was defined by its CDR3 amino acid sequence together with its V-gene family, and reads without a unique V-gene family were excluded. A later analysis removed over 500 highly shared, low-generation-probability nucleotide sequences to deal with suspected cross-contamination and a sequencing artifact. A later analysis calculated a clonal expansion index for each public chain from normalized within-repertoire ranks of inferred template counts. A later analysis computed generation probabilities with a VDJ recombination model fitted to out-of-frame rearrangements, and checked the results against IGoR. In a later analysis, hypergeometric tests were used to score TCR-TCR, TCR-HLA and TCR-CMV co-occurrence, with a repertoire-size bias correction applied to TCR pairs. In a later analysis, false discovery rates were estimated by permuting HLA or CMV assignments 20 times. In a later analysis, co-occurring TCRs were grouped using DBSCAN, and TCRdist sequence similarity was added for clustering within HLA-allele-positive subsets. Repertoires with fewer than 30,000 or more than 120,000 public chains, plus five repertoires with anomalous nucleotide sharing, were excluded from co-occurrence clustering. The table was pulled from immuneACCESS by TCRdb, which kept in-frame rearrangements only. Such tables lose some clones; where checked, under half of the loss comes from unresolved V genes, and the rest has no known cause. D and trimming were read from the DNA, whereas the V and J calls and clone size are those reported in that table. This sample comprises under 150,000 clones, roughly four fifths of them detected only once. The ten most abundant clones make up about 1% of the sample.

Regarding this clone: Its antigen is not yet known. There are no base qualities to consult, and no much larger clone falls within one base.

The cohort comprised fewer than 750 healthy bone marrow donors. At the time of sampling, every cohort member was nominally healthy, though immune exposures that went unrecorded were likely present. The donor tested CMV seronegative and was one of the 352 seronegative cohort members. Every donor gave a peripheral blood sample, and the peripheral blood mononuclear cells from that sample were used for TCR beta sequencing. The Qiagen DNeasy Blood Extraction Kit was used to extract genomic DNA from the blood cell samples. This sequence uses TRBV7-9 and TRBJ2-7; the D gene identity is not certain. This clonotype originated in a boy aged 5 to 17 in good health and CMV-seronegative. The sequenced sample was PBMCs. Read as DNA, the sequence is TGTGCCAGCAGTCCTGACACTTACGAGCAGTACTTC. Translated, it reads CASSPDTYEQYF.